This T cell receptor (beta chain) is drawn from a study of identical twins. Findings and limits, study-wide: Beta out-of-frame twin sharing showed a weaker excess. Out-of-frame TCR alpha sharing observed in monozygotic twins exceeded model estimates.

From germline, CDR1 is LGHDT and CDR2 YNNKEL (reference sequence). CDR3 size: 16 residues. V shed 0 bases and J shed 2 bases, with 11 bases lying between them. TCRdb independently ran MiXCR on the 5' RACE reads; one entry per CDR3 protein. The sample carries 250,000 to 300,000 distinct CDR3 sequences, 9.5% recorded once. To note about this clonotype: Its antigen is still unknown.

These same data were also listed under a study on yellow fever vaccine responses in identical twins.

The source material was CD8+ T cells sorted from blood. This receptor was identified in a woman aged 18-35 years in good health. V gene TRBV3-1 combines with J gene TRBJ2-1, with a weak D call TRBD2 (5 bases). DNA of the CDR3: TGTGCCAGCAGCCAAGACAGCGGTATGCCCTACAATGAGCAGTTCTTC. Amino acids: CASSQDSGMPYNEQFF.